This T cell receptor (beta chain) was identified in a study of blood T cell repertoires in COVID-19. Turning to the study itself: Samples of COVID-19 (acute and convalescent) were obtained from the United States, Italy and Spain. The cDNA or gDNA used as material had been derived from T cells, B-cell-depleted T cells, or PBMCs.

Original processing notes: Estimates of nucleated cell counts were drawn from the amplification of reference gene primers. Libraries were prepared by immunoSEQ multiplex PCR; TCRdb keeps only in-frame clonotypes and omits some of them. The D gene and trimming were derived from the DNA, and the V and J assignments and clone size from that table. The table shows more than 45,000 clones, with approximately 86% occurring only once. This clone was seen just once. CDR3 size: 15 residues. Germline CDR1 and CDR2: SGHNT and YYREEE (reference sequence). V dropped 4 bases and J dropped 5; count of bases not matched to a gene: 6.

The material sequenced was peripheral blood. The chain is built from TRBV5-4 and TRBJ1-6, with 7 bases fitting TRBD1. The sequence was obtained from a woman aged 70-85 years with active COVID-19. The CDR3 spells CASSQPTGDNSPLHF. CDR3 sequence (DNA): TGTGCCAGCAGCCAACCCACAGGGGATAATTCACCCCTCCACTTT.